A single T cell receptor beta chain is shown here with its context. Antigen unknown. It was with 60 Vbeta and 13 Jbeta primers that the PCR ran. Some clones are missing from TCRdb's copy, which holds only in-frame ones; the method was immunoSEQ multiplex PCR. The repertoire holds around 190,000 clones, 79% seen once, with approximately 4% in the top ten. The data are from a study of cytomegalovirus exposure and HLA in healthy donors. With 3 bases removed from V and 4 bases from J, the gap between germline ends came to 8 bases. Looked up from germline, CDR1 is SGHNT and CDR2 is YENEEA. The CDR3 contains 13 residues. Broader study findings: Analysis was carried out at a later point, and it linked a missense DCLRE1C variant to TCR beta V- and J-gene trimming.

V usage is TRBV11-3 and J usage is TRBJ2-3; D not resolved. Sequencing input: PBMCs. This receptor was obtained from a woman under 40 in good health and CMV-seropositive. The CDR3 coding sequence is TGTGCCAGCAGCTTGCAGTATTCAGATACGCAGTATTTT. Its protein product is CASSLQYSDTQYF.